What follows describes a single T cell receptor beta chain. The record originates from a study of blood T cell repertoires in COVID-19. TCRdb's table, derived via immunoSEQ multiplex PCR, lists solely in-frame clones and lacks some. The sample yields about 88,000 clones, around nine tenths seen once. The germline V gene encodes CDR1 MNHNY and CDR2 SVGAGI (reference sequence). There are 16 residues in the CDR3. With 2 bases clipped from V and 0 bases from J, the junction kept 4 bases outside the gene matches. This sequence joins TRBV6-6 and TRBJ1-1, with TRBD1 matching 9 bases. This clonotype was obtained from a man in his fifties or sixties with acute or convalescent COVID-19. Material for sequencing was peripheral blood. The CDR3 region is CASSYPGDRVNTEAFF. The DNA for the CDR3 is TGTGCCAGCAGTTACCCGGGGGACAGGGTGAACACTGAAGCTTTCTTT.